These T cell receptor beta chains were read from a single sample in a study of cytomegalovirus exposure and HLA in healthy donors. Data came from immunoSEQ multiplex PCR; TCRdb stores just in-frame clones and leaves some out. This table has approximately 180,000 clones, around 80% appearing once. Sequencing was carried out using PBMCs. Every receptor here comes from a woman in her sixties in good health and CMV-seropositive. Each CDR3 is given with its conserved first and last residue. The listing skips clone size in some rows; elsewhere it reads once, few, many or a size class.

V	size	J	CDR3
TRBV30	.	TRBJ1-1	CAWSGRGWTEAFF
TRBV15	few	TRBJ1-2	CATSIPDRYGYTF
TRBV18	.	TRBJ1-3	CASSPPQVLGNTIYF
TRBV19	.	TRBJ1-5	CASSPRQGVGNQPQHF
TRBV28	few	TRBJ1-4	CASRWTVATNEKLFF
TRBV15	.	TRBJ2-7	CATSRGQGIYEQYF
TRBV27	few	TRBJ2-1	CASSGDSNNEQFF
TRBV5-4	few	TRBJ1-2	CASSLDSYGYTF
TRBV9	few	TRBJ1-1	CASSVGGTVNTEAFF
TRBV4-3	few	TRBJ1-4	CASSQDNTEKLFF
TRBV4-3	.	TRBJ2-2	CASSQDPLAGAGTGELFF